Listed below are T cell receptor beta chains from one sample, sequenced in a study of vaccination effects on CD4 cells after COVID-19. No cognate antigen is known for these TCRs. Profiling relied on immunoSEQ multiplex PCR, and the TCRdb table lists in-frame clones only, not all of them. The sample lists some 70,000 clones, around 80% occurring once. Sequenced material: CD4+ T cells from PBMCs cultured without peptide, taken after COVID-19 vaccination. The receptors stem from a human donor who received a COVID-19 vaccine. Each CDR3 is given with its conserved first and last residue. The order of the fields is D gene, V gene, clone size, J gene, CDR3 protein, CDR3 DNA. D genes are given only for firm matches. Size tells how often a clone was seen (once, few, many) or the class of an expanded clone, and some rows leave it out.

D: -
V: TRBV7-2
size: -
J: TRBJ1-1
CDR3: CASSPQVVNTEAFF
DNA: TGTGCCAGCAGCCCTCAGGTAGTGAACACTGAAGCTTTCTTT

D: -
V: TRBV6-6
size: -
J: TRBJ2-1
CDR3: CASSLLATSRNEQFF
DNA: TGTGCCAGCAGTCTCCTAGCCACATCCAGGAATGAGCAGTTCTTC

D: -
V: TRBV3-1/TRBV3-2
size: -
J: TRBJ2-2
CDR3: CASSPRWLGELFF
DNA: TGTGCCAGCAGCCCCCGTTGGCTCGGGGAGCTGTTTTTT

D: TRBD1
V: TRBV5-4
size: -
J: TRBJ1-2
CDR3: CASSSTGATYGYTF
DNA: TGTGCCAGCAGCTCGACAGGGGCGACCTATGGCTACACCTTC

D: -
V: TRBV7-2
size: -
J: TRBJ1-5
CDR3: CASSSYSNQPQHF
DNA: TGTGCCAGCAGCTCATATAGCAATCAGCCCCAGCATTTT

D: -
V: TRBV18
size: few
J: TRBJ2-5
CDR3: CASSPDRMETQYF
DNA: TGTGCCAGCTCACCCGACAGGATGGAGACCCAGTACTTC

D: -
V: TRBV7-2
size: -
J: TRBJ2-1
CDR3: CASSVGLSYNEQFF
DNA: TGTGCCAGCTCGGTAGGCTTATCCTACAATGAGCAGTTCTTC

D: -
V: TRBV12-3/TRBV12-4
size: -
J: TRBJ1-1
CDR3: CASRRGPNTEAFF
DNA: TGTGCCAGCCGGAGGGGTCCTAACACTGAAGCTTTCTTT

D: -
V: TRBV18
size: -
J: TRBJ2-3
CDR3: CASSPTDSGSTDTQYF
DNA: TGTGCCAGCTCACCCACGGACAGTGGGAGCACAGATACGCAGTATTTT

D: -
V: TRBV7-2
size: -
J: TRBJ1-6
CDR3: CASSLDRMNNSPLHF
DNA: TGTGCCAGCAGCTTAGACAGGATGAATAATTCACCCCTCCACTTT

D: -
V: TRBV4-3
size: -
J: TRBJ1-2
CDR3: CASSQASQDNYGYTF
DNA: TGCGCCAGCAGCCAGGCCTCACAGGACAACTATGGCTACACCTTC

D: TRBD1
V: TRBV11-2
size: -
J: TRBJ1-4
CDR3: CASTGTGYLFRANEKLFF
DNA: TGTGCCAGCACTGGGACAGGGTATTTGTTTAGGGCTAATGAAAAACTGTTTTTT

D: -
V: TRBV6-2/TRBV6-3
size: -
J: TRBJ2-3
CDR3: CASSYGPGPYTQYF
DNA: TGTGCCAGCAGTTACGGTCCCGGTCCTTATACGCAGTATTTT

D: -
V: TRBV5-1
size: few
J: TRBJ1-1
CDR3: CASSLFQGGTEAFF
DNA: TGCGCCAGCAGCTTGTTTCAGGGAGGGACTGAAGCTTTCTTT

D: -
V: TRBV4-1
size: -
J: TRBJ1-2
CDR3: CASSQDISQNYGYTF
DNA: TGCGCCAGCAGCCAAGATATCTCCCAGAACTATGGCTACACCTTC

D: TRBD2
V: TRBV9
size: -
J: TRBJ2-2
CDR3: CASSVEGGLAGALNTGELFF
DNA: TGTGCCAGCAGCGTAGAAGGGGGACTAGCGGGGGCGCTGAACACCGGGGAGCTGTTTTTT